A single sample is the source of the 19 T cell receptor beta chains below, sequenced in a study of blood T cells in healthy people across ages. The authors ran a second PCR of 7 to 11 cycles using a sample-barcoded 5' primer and a J-beta primer mix. TCRdb passed the 5' RACE reads through MiXCR, listing each CDR3 protein once. Of about 1,400,000 distinct CDR3 sequences in the sample, 42% were seen once. Sequences were obtained from blood. The receptors derive from a woman aged 18-29 years in good health.

The chain joins TRBV5-1 to TRBJ1-2; D uncertain. CDR1 SGHRS and CDR2 YFSETQ come from the germline V gene. V lost 3 bases to trimming and J lost 6 bases, with 9 bases between them. The CDR3 is 12 amino acids. CDR3 sequence (DNA): TGCGCCAGCAGCTATCAGGAGCATGGCTACACCTTC. Translating gives CASSYQEHGYTF.

The V and J genes are TRBV6-5 and TRBJ2-7; 7 nucleotides match TRBD2. V lost 10 bases and J lost 5; bases outside the gene matches: 14. This CDR3 contains 14 residues. CDR1 is MNHEY and CDR2 is SVGAGI in the germline V gene. The CDR3 loop reads CAIRPPQRGHEQYF. CDR3 nucleotide sequence: TGTGCCATCAGACCACCGCAGCGGGGCCACGAGCAGTACTTC.

This clonotype has more than one count but fewer than ten. The genes are TRBV11-2 and TRBJ1-4; D gene uncertain. The V gene's germline CDR1 is SGHAT and CDR2 FQNNGV. The CDR3 length is 14 residues. V dropped 5 bases and J dropped 5 bases, with 12 bases sitting between them. The CDR3 bases are TGTGCCAGCAGCGCCGGGCCCTGGAATGAAAAACTGTTTTTT. Translation gives CASSAGPWNEKLFF.

This clonotype was seen only once. This chain uses TRBV7-9 with TRBJ1-6, with 8 positions matching TRBD1. Per the germline V gene, CDR1 is SEHNR and CDR2 is FQNEAQ (reference sequence). This CDR3 has 15 amino acids. Losses at the gene ends were 5 bases for V and 9 bases for J; bases not matched to a gene: 9. The CDR3 protein is CASSTWLDRASPLHF. DNA for the CDR3: TGTGCCAGCAGCACCTGGTTGGACAGGGCTTCACCCCTCCACTTT.

The chain employs TRBV7-2 and TRBJ1-4, with D possibly matching TRBD1 (5 bases). This CDR3 comprises 20 residues. CDR1 SGHTA and CDR2 FQGNSA come from the germline V gene. Trimming took off 4 bases at V and 1 base at J, with 25 bases between the two ends. Written as DNA, the CDR3 is TGTGCCAGCAGCTCCCCGGTTTTGAGACAGCCTGAGGGAACTAATGAAAAACTGTTTTTT. This sequence encodes CASSSPVLRQPEGTNEKLFF.

The chain is built from TRBV7-3 and TRBJ2-3; D could derive from TRBD1 or TRBD2 (5 bases each). The CDR3 sequence is 15 residues long. The germline V and J ends were trimmed by 8 bases and 0 bases, with 15 bases remaining between them. The germline V gene has CDR1 SGHTA and CDR2 FQGTGA. The CDR3 here is CASGVGRFSTDTQYF. The CDR3 bases are TGTGCCAGCGGAGTGGGACGGTTTAGCACAGATACGCAGTATTTT. Drawing the rest from reference TRBV7-3 and TRBJ2-3, the complete variable domain is GAGVSQTPSNKVTEKGKYVELRCDPISGHTALYWYRQSLGQGPEFLIYFQGTGAADDSGLPNDRFFAVRPEGSVSTLKIQRTERGDSAVYLCASGVGRFSTDTQYFGPGTRLTVL.

V and J are TRBV7-2 and TRBJ1-1, with no clear D. Trimming removed 4 bases at V and 2 bases at J, with 14 bases between. The CDR3 totals 15 residues. CDR1 is SGHTA, CDR2 FQGNSA, per germline. CDR3: CASSSDGVGNTEAFF. CDR3 nucleotides: TGTGCCAGCAGCTCGGACGGGGTGGGTAACACTGAAGCTTTCTTT. Looking up the rest from reference TRBV7-2 and TRBJ1-1 gives the full variable domain: GAGVSQSPSNKVTEKGKDVELRCDPISGHTALYWYRQSLGQGLEFLIYFQGNSAPDKSGLPSDRFSAERTGGSVSTLTIQRTQQEDSAVYLCASSSDGVGNTEAFFGQGTRLTVV.

This clonotype was seen only a few times. This rearrangement joins TRBV5-4 to TRBJ2-3, with 9 bases fitting TRBD2. Germline trimming cut 4 bases from V and 6 bases from J; bases unmatched to any gene: 15. The CDR3 spans 17 residues. Germline values: CDR1 SGHNT, CDR2 YYREEE (reference sequence). The DNA of the CDR3 is TGTGCCAGCAGCCCCTATGGACTAGCGCCGGGGGGGGATACGCAGTATTTT. Translated: CASSPYGLAPGGDTQYF.

The chain uses TRBV27 and TRBJ2-3; D may be TRBD1 (5 bases). This CDR3 contains 12 residues. V lost 8 bases and J 6 bases, leaving 12 bases between the germline ends. Germline loops: CDR1 MNHEY, CDR2 SMNVEV (reference sequence). The DNA for the CDR3 is TGTGCCAGCCAAGAAGGGGCCGATACGCAGTATTTT. Residues: CASQEGADTQYF.

The gene calls are TRBV9 and TRBJ1-6; 7 bases are shared with TRBD1. CDR1 is SGDLS and CDR2 is YYNGEE in the germline V gene. The CDR3 spans 16 residues. V shed 3 bases, J shed 8 bases, and the junction held 11 bases outside the gene matches. The CDR3 DNA reads as TGTGCCAGCAGCGCCCCAGAGGACAGGCTCCATTCACCCCTCCACTTT. The encoded protein is CASSAPEDRLHSPLHF. The full variable domain, completed using reference TRBV9 and TRBJ1-6, is DSGVTQTPKHLITATGQRVTLRCSPRSGDLSVYWYQQSLDQGLQFLIQYYNGEERAKGNILERFSAQQFPDLHSELNLSSLELGDSALYFCASSAPEDRLHSPLHFGNGTRLTVT.

Concerning this clonotype itself: Being one base from a much bigger clone, this may be a read error. The chain combines TRBV9 with TRBJ2-3, with D possibly being TRBD1 or TRBD2 (7 bases each). The CDR3 contains 16 residues. V shed 4 bases and J shed 1 base, with 16 bases lying between them. CDR1 is SGDLS, CDR2 YYNGEE, per germline. The CDR3 DNA reads TGTGCCAGCAGCCCAGGGGGGGGGGGTGGCACAGATACGCAGTATTTT. It encodes CASSPGGGGGTDTQYF.

The V gene is TRBV6-5, the J gene TRBJ2-7; D uncertain. The J call is in doubt because the DNA end fits TRBJ2-5 better. In germline, CDR1 is MNHEY, CDR2 SVGAGI. This CDR3 contains 16 residues. In nucleotides, the CDR3 is TGTGCCAGCAGTTATGGGAAGCCGGTCCCTGGGGAGACCCAGTACTTC. This sequence encodes CASSYGKPVPGETQYF.

As regards this clonotype: Compared with germline, one end of the junction differs, possibly owing to a read error. The chain uses TRBV7-6 and TRBJ2-5; D remains unclear. The germline CDR1 and CDR2 sequences are SGHVS and FNYEAQ. The length of the CDR3 is 13 residues. CDR3 protein: CDSSSPLQETQYF. The CDR3 DNA sequence: TGTGACAGCAGTTCCCCCCTACAAGAGACCCAGTACTTC.

The J gene is TRBJ2-7, the V gene TRBV18; TRBD2 matches 8 bases. V shed 1 base, J shed 2 bases, and the junction held 7 bases outside the gene matches. Germline values: CDR1 KGHSH, CDR2 LQKENI. This CDR3 region has 16 residues. In nucleotides, the CDR3 is TGTGCCAGCTCACCACAGGTAGTCGGGGGGGCCTACGAGCAGTACTTC. Protein product: CASSPQVVGGAYEQYF.

The chain recombines TRBV29-1 with TRBJ1-1, with D possibly being TRBD1 (5 bases). The germline V and J ends were trimmed by 3 bases and 1 base, with 9 bases remaining between them. Germline CDR1 is SQVTM and CDR2 is ANQGSEA. The CDR3 has 13 amino acids. For the CDR3, the DNA is TGCAGCGTTGACAAGGGGAGGAACACTGAAGCTTTCTTT. This translates into CSVDKGRNTEAFF.

The gene calls are TRBV9 and TRBJ2-5; TRBD2 agrees at 8 bases. The J call may be wrong; the DNA end is better matched by TRBJ2-7. Germline lookup yields CDR1 SGDLS and CDR2 YYNGEE. The CDR3 is made up of 16 amino acids. Written as DNA, the CDR3 is TGTGCCAGCAGCGTAGGGAGGGCGGGAGGTACCTACGAGCAGTACTTC. It yields the protein CASSVGRAGGTYEQYF.

This clonotype was picked up a small number of times. This chain links TRBV29-1 with TRBJ2-2; 8 bases line up with TRBD2. The CDR3 consists of 14 residues. The ends lost 4 bases at V and 1 base at J; junction bases unmatched: 2. The germline V gene has CDR1 SQVTM and CDR2 ANQGSEA. CDR3 nucleotide sequence: TGCAGCGTTGTTACTAGCGGGAACACCGGGGAGCTGTTTTTT. Its protein product is CSVVTSGNTGELFF.

This clonotype was recorded at least ten times. The chain's CDR3 is CASSLGGDFGYEQYF. The CDR3 DNA is TGTGCCAGCAGCTTAGGAGGGGACTTTGGGTACGAGCAGTACTTC. The genes are TRBV13 and TRBJ2-7; a weak D match, TRBD2 (6 bases). V dropped 0 bases and J dropped 4 bases, with 13 bases sitting between them. Germline values: CDR1 PRHDT, CDR2 FYEKMQ (reference sequence). The CDR3 extends over 15 amino acids.

This clonotype was found once. The J gene is TRBJ1-1, the V gene TRBV30; perhaps TRBD1 as D (5 bases). Germline loops: CDR1 GTSNPN, CDR2 SVGIG (reference sequence). CDR3 length: 13 residues. V shed 4 bases and J shed 1 base, with 10 bases lying between them. DNA of the CDR3: TGTGCCTGGACCGTGGGGGGGAACACTGAAGCTTTCTTT. The encoded protein is CAWTVGGNTEAFF.